This entry concerns a single T cell receptor (beta chain). The antigen is not known. UMIs and a universal primer site were added when TCR cDNA was made by 5'RACE template switching. TCRdb re-derived calls from the 5' RACE reads in MiXCR, one entry per CDR3 protein. Here the sample spans some 120,000 distinct CDR3 sequences, roughly 15% being singletons. Germline CDR1 SGHTA, CDR2 FQGTGA. The CDR3 length is 15 residues. Losses at the gene ends were 2 bases for V and 5 bases for J; bases not matched to a gene: 1. These data come from a study of T cells after yellow fever vaccination. The study, taken as a whole, reports: Shared CD4/CD8 clonotypes were a small share, likely from convergent recombination. Clones from primary vaccination mostly reappeared after the booster (less than 98% CD4, over 85% CD8).

This chain joins TRBV7-3 and TRBJ2-5, with TRBD2 identical over 14 bases. Source: CD8+ T cells sorted from PBMCs, taken 5 days after the yellow fever booster vaccination. This TCR was sampled from a young man who received the YFV17D yellow fever vaccine. The chain's CDR3 is CASSLGLAGGETQYF. The CDR3 DNA reads as TGTGCCAGCAGCTTAGGACTAGCGGGGGGTGAGACCCAGTACTTC.